This T cell receptor beta chain was sequenced during a study of EBV T-cell therapy then PD-1 blockade in nasopharyngeal carcinoma. This clone has just a few counts. Antigen unknown. Treatment reported: AdE1-LMPpoly-expanded autologous EBV-specific T-cell therapy followed by anti-PD-1 nivolumab. V lost 6 bases and J lost 8, with 10 bases in between. The CDR3 sequence is 11 residues long. Looked up from germline, CDR1 is KGHSH and CDR2 is LQKENI. Clones were read by immunoSEQ multiplex PCR, and TCRdb kept only the in-frame ones, dropping some. The table records some 20,000 clones, roughly 84% of them present only once.

This receptor was obtained from a man aged 35 to 55 with nasopharyngeal carcinoma. This chain joins TRBV18 and TRBJ1-2; perhaps TRBD1 as D (5 bases). The starting material was CD8+ T cells from blood, obtained at approximately day 31 from a patient whose treatment included autologous EBV-specific T cells and nivolumab. CDR3: CASSGTFGYTF. DNA of the CDR3: TGTGCCAGCTCGGGGACCTTCGGCTACACCTTC.